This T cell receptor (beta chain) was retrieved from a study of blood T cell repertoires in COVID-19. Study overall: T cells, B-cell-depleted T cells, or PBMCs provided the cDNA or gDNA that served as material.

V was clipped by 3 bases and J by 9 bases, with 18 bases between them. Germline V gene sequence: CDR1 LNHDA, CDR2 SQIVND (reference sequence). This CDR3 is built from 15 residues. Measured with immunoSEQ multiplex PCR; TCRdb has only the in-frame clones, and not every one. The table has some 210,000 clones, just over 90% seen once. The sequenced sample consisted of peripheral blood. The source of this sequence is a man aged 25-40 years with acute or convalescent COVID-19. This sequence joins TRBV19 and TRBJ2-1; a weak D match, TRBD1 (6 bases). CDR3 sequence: CASSINRDPQGEQFF. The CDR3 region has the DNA TGTGCCAGTAGTATTAACAGGGACCCTCAGGGTGAGCAGTTCTTC.